This passage covers 8 T cell receptor beta chains from one sample sequenced in a study of identical twins. TCRdb reprocessed the 5' RACE reads via MiXCR and lists one record per CDR3 protein. The sample includes roughly 1.6 million distinct CDR3 sequences, around a third of them seen just once. Sequenced: cord blood. Receptor source: a newborn girl in good health.

The chain couples TRBV20-1 to TRBJ2-7; D tentatively fits TRBD1 or TRBD2 (5 bases each). Germline assignment: CDR1 DFQATT and CDR2 SNEGSKA (reference sequence). This CDR3 has 15 amino acids. V shed 0 bases and J shed 4 bases, with 16 bases lying between them. The CDR3 sequence is CSARDARGPQYEQYF. Written as DNA, the CDR3 is TGCAGTGCTAGAGATGCTCGGGGACCCCAATACGAGCAGTACTTC.

This chain links TRBV6-6 with TRBJ1-4, with D maybe TRBD1 (6 bases). Trimming took off 2 bases at V and 8 bases at J, with 18 bases between the two ends. This CDR3 is built from 16 residues. The V gene's germline CDR1 is MNHNY and CDR2 SVGAGI (reference sequence). The CDR3 nucleotides are TGTGCCAGCAGTTACCCCAGGGTGGGACAAAGGGAAAAACTGTTTTTT. It codes for CASSYPRVGQREKLFF.

The chain is built from TRBV25-1 and TRBJ1-5; tentative D call: TRBD1 (5 bases). Germline lookup yields CDR1 MGHDK and CDR2 SYGVNS. The ends were cut back, 0 bases at V and 4 bases at J, with 7 bases in the middle. The CDR3 is 14 amino acids. The CDR3 reads CASSEYRENQPQHF. As DNA, the CDR3 is TGTGCCAGCAGTGAATACAGGGAGAATCAGCCCCAGCATTTT.

This clonotype was seen at least ten times. V is TRBV9 and J is TRBJ1-2, with no clear D. The V end was cut by 0 bases, the J end by 6 bases, with 6 bases between. The CDR3 covers 12 residues. Germline assignment: CDR1 SGDLS and CDR2 YYNGEE. CDR3 protein: CASSVGHDGYTF. CDR3 DNA sequence: TGTGCCAGCAGCGTAGGGCACGATGGCTACACCTTC.

This clonotype came up a few times. The rearrangement uses TRBV27 and TRBJ1-6; D uncertain. The V gene's germline CDR1 is MNHEY and CDR2 SMNVEV (reference sequence). The CDR3 sequence is 13 residues long. The V gene lost 5 bases and the J gene lost 9 bases, with 11 bases spanning the gap. The CDR3 nucleotides read TGTGCCAGCAGTGCCGCGGAGGGTTCACCCCTCCACTTT. It encodes CASSAAEGSPLHF.

This clonotype came up many times. The V call is TRBV27, the J call TRBJ1-2; D may be TRBD1 (6 bases). Germline CDR1 reads MNHEY; CDR2 reads SMNVEV (reference sequence). Trimming stripped 6 bases from V and 0 bases from J, with 8 bases between. The CDR3 consists of 13 residues. The CDR3 region has the DNA TGTGCCAGCAGCCGGACAGCTAACTATGGCTACACCTTC. Residues: CASSRTANYGYTF.

This clonotype was recorded many times. This chain links TRBV12-3 or TRBV12-4 with TRBJ2-3, with D perhaps TRBD2 (5 bases). CDR3 length equals 15 residues. The V gene lost 7 bases and the J gene lost 2 bases, with 16 bases spanning the gap. The CDR3 loop reads CASTRGYVPTDTQYF. In nucleotides, the CDR3 is TGTGCCAGCACCCGAGGGTATGTGCCCACAGATACGCAGTATTTT.

The rearrangement joins TRBV25-1 to TRBJ1-2, with D unclear. CDR3 size: 13 residues. Trimming removed 1 base at V and 4 bases at J, with 7 bases between. Germline CDR1 is MGHDK and CDR2 is SYGVNS. The CDR3 DNA reads TGTGCCAGCAGTGAATCCCTCTCCTATGGCTACACCTTC. Translating it yields CASSESLSYGYTF.